This record concerns one T cell receptor beta chain sequence. The assay was immunoSEQ multiplex PCR, and TCRdb's table has in-frame clones only and misses some. The sample holds 2,500,000 or so clones; more than 90% are singletons and the top ten take more than 0.12%. Within Nashville, Tennessee resided all donors, each a Caucasian adult. A CD45RA-negative memory subset and a CD45RA+ naive subset were separated from the CD4+ cells. This entry belongs to a study of shared clonotypes between healthy human individuals. Germline V CDR1 and CDR2: SGHNT, YYREEE (reference sequence). V was trimmed by 4 bases and J by 0 bases, leaving 22 bases between them. The length of the CDR3 is 18 residues.

This clonotype was obtained from a man aged 18 to 30 in good health. V and J are TRBV5-4 and TRBJ1-2; D not resolved. Sample: naive CD4+ T cells sorted from blood. Subset noted: CD45RA+ positively selected. The chain's CDR3 is CASSPRATREGSNYGYTF. CDR3 nucleotide sequence: TGTGCCAGCAGCCCGAGGGCGACCCGAGAAGGGTCTAACTATGGCTACACCTTC.